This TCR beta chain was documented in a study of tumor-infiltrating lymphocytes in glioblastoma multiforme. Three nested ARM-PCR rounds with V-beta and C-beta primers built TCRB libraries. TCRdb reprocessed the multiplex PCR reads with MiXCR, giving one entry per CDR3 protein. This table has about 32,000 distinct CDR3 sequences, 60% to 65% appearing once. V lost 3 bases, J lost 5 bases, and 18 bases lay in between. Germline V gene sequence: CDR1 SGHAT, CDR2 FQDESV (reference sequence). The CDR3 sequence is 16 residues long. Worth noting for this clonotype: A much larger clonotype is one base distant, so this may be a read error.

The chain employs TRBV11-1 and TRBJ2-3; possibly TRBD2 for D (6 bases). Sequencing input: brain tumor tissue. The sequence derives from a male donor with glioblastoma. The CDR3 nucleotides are TGTGCCAGCAGCTTGGGAGGCGGAAGTCCCCTAGATACGCAGTATTTT. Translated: CASSLGGGSPLDTQYF.